The entry that follows covers one TCR beta chain sequence. This sample was taken from a study of CDR3 diversity in severe acne. TCRdb called the PCR reads again in MiXCR, with one record for every CDR3 protein. Here the sample spans 65,000 to 95,000 distinct CDR3 sequences, roughly 51% being singletons. This CDR3 is 17 amino acids long. Germline trimming cut 6 bases from V and 5 bases from J; bases unmatched to any gene: 12. Germline V gene data show CDR1 as SGHTA and CDR2 as FQGTGA. The TCR originated in a male donor in good health, without acne. This chain joins TRBV7-3 and TRBJ2-5, with TRBD2 identical over 13 bases. The sample taken for sequencing was blood. CDR3 nucleotide sequence: TGTGCCAGCAGTACCGGGACTAGCGGGATACGGAAGGAGACCCAGTACTTC. Residues: CASSTGTSGIRKETQYF.